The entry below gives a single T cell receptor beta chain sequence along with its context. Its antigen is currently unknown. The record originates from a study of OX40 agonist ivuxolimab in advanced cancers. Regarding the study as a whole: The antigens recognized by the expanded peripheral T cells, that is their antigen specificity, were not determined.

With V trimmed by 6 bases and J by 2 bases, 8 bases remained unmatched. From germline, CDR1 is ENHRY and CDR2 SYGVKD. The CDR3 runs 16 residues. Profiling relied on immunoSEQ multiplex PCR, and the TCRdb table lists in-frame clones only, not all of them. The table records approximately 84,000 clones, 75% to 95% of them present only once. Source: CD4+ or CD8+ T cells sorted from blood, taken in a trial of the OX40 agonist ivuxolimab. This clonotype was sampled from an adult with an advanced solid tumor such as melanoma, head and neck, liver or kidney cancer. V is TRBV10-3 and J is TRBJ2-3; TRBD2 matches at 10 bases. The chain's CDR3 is CAISLAGGRLTDTQYF. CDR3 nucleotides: TGTGCCATCAGCTTAGCGGGAGGCCGACTCACAGATACGCAGTATTTT.